Below, 21 T cell receptor beta chains from the same sample are listed, as sequenced in a study of CD8+CD57+ T cells in acquired aplastic anemia. Profiling of TCR beta VDJ combinations and CDR3 sequences used genomic DNA as template. Each CDR3 protein gets one entry after TCRdb re-called the reads with MiXCR. The sample yields around 200,000 distinct CDR3 sequences, 45% to 60% seen once. Patients who underwent sequencing had shown CD8+CD57+ cell expansion by flow cytometry. Input material: sorted CD4+, CD8+, or CD8+CD57+ T cells (not recorded which) from PBMCs. Receptors were obtained from a human donor with aplastic anemia.

This clonotype was seen a single time. Relative to the germline gene, one junction end is altered; a read error may explain this. The chain is built from TRBV19 and TRBJ1-1; tentatively, D is TRBD1 (5 bases). CDR1 LNHDA and CDR2 SQIVND come from the germline V gene (reference sequence). CDR3 size: 13 residues. DNA for the CDR3: TGTACCAGTAGTGCGAGACAGCACACTGAAGCTTTCTTT. It specifies CTSSARQHTEAFF.

J is TRBJ1-2 and V is TRBV11-2; D perhaps matches TRBD1 (5 bases). Germline V CDR1 and CDR2: SGHAT, FQNNGV. V was cut by 7 bases and J by 7 bases, with 16 bases left in between. The CDR3 loop spans 13 amino acids. CDR3 sequence: CASTSGGRGGYTF. The CDR3 DNA reads TGTGCCAGCACCTCGGGGGGAAGGGGTGGCTACACCTTC.

The chain employs TRBV20-1 and TRBJ2-7; TRBD1 agrees at 8 bases. With V trimmed by 3 bases and J by 7 bases, 5 bases remained unmatched. The CDR3 sequence is 12 residues long. Germline CDR1 is DFQATT and CDR2 is SNEGSKA (reference sequence). The CDR3 nucleotides read TGCAGTGCTAGCGGACAGGGTCTTGAGCAGTACTTC. Protein product: CSASGQGLEQYF.

The chain couples TRBV24-1 to TRBJ2-1, with a possible D match to TRBD1 (6 bases). CDR1 and CDR2 from the germline V gene are KGHDR and SFDVKD. The CDR3 runs to 18 residues. Trimming took off 3 bases at V and 2 bases at J, with 19 bases between the two ends. As DNA, the CDR3 is TGTGCCACCAGTGATGCCCGACAGGTAACGAGCGCCTACAATGAGCAGTTCTTC. Translation gives CATSDARQVTSAYNEQFF.

The chain recombines TRBV29-1 with TRBJ1-3; possibly TRBD1 for D (5 bases). There are 13 residues in the CDR3. Trimming pared 7 bases from V and 0 bases from J, leaving 10 bases between. Looked up from germline, CDR1 is SQVTM and CDR2 is ANQGSEA. CDR3 in DNA: TGCAGCGGACAGCTAAGCTCTGGAAACACCATATATTTT. This gives the protein CSGQLSSGNTIYF.

The V call is TRBV2, the J call TRBJ2-7, with 9 bases aligning to TRBD2. With 6 bases clipped from V and 4 bases from J, the junction kept 10 bases outside the gene matches. Germline V CDR1 and CDR2: SNHLY, FYNNEI. This CDR3 region has 15 residues. CDR3 sequence reads: CASSLDVSGRYEQYF. The CDR3 DNA reads as TGTGCCAGCAGCTTAGATGTGAGCGGGAGGTACGAGCAGTACTTC.

The sample holds a few counts of this clonotype. V is TRBV5-1 and J is TRBJ2-1; weak D call: TRBD2 (5 bases). Per germline, CDR1 SGHRS and CDR2 YFSETQ. The V and J ends lost 0 bases and 0 bases respectively, with 16 bases between them. This CDR3 region has 18 residues. CDR3 DNA: TGCGCCAGCAGCTTGGGTATCCGGTCCAGCGGCTCCTACAATGAGCAGTTCTTC. It specifies CASSLGIRSSGSYNEQFF.

The chain carries TRBV9 and TRBJ1-2; 9 bases fit TRBD1. This CDR3 spans 15 amino acids. V lost 3 bases to trimming and J lost 4 bases; unmatched junction nucleotides: 7. Germline CDR1 SGDLS, CDR2 YYNGEE. The CDR3 reads CASSDTGGAGYGYTF. CDR3 in DNA: TGTGCCAGCAGCGATACAGGGGGCGCCGGCTATGGCTACACCTTC.

J is TRBJ2-1 and V is TRBV7-6, with D hard to call. Germline V gene sequence: CDR1 SGHVS, CDR2 FNYEAQ. Deletions cut 6 bases from V and 9 bases from J, with 9 bases between. The CDR3 is 11 residues long. CDR3 DNA sequence: TGTGCCAGCAGTAATCCCAGTGAGCAGTTCTTC. It specifies CASSNPSEQFF. Based on the CDR3 plus reference TRBV7-6 and TRBJ2-1, the full variable domain is GAGVSQSPRYKVTKRGQDVALRCDPISGHVSLYWYRQALGQGPEFLTYFNYEAQQDKSGLPNDRFSAERPEGSISTLTIQRTEQRDSAMYRCASSNPSEQFFGPGTRLTVL.

This clonotype occurred a few times. The chain is built from TRBV2 and TRBJ1-2; 9 bases line up with TRBD1. Germline CDR1 is SNHLY and CDR2 is FYNNEI. This CDR3 region has 15 residues. V lost 6 bases to trimming and J lost 1 base; unmatched junction nucleotides: 6. The CDR3 region has the DNA TGTGCCAGCAGCCAGTTGGGACAGGGTAACTATGGCTACACCTTC. It encodes CASSQLGQGNYGYTF. The full variable domain, completed using reference TRBV2 and TRBJ1-2, is EPEVTQTPSHQVTQMGQEVILRCVPISNHLYFYWYRQILGQKVEFLVSFYNNEISEKSEIFDDQFSVERPDGSNFTLKIRSTKLEDSAMYFCASSQLGQGNYGYTFGSGTRLTVV.

This clonotype was detected many times. The rearrangement uses TRBV5-4 and TRBJ1-6; no clear D gene. V gave up 4 bases and J gave up 5 bases, with 10 bases separating them. Germline lookup yields CDR1 SGHNT and CDR2 YYREEE (reference sequence). CDR3 size: 14 residues. The CDR3 protein is CASSIGKDNSPLHF. CDR3 DNA sequence: TGTGCCAGCAGCATAGGGAAGGATAATTCACCCCTCCACTTT.

CDR3 in amino acids: CASSVASASGGYEQYF. In DNA, the CDR3 is TGTGCCAGCAGCGTAGCTTCGGCTAGCGGGGGATACGAGCAGTACTTC. The chain has TRBV9 and TRBJ2-7; TRBD2 matches 10 bases. Germline V gene lookup returns CDR1 SGDLS and CDR2 YYNGEE. This CDR3 has 16 amino acids. V trimming: 0 bases; J trimming: 4 bases; junction bases outside the gene matches: 7.

The chain uses TRBV20-1 and TRBJ2-6, with TRBD1 identical over 8 bases. The CDR3 is 15 residues long. After removal of 6 bases from V and 1 base from J, the junction contained 5 bases not matched to a gene. Germline assignment: CDR1 DFQATT and CDR2 SNEGSKA (reference sequence). Here the CDR3 DNA reads TGCAGTGCCGGAGACAGGGGATCTGGGGCCAACGTCCTGACTTTC. It translates to CSAGDRGSGANVLTF.

This clonotype has at least ten counts. This rearrangement joins TRBV7-8 to TRBJ2-3; TRBD1 might be the D (6 bases). The V and J ends lost 7 bases and 6 bases respectively, with 14 bases between them. There are 13 residues in the CDR3. CDR1 is SGHVS and CDR2 is FQNEAQ in the germline V gene. The CDR3 coding sequence is TGTGCCAGCAATCAGGGGAGTTTTGATACGCAGTATTTT. Encoded protein: CASNQGSFDTQYF.

This clonotype was seen ten or more times. Here the CDR3 reads CASSLQGGNTIYF. The CDR3, as DNA: TGTGCCAGCAGCTTGCAGGGTGGAAACACCATATATTTT. The rearrangement joins TRBV7-2 to TRBJ1-3, with a possible D match to TRBD1 (5 bases). The CDR3 is made up of 13 amino acids. From germline, CDR1 is SGHTA and CDR2 FQGNSA. Trimming cost V 3 bases and J 3 bases, with 6 bases left between them.

This clonotype was seen only a few times. The V gene is TRBV10-2, the J gene TRBJ2-5; 9 nucleotides align to TRBD2. The CDR3 loop spans 16 amino acids. From germline, CDR1 is WSHSY and CDR2 SAAADI. V shed 3 bases, J shed 5 bases, and the junction held 10 bases outside the gene matches. The CDR3 here is CASSDRRGGFRETQYF. CDR3 nucleotide sequence: TGCGCCAGCAGTGATAGGCGGGGGGGATTTCGGGAGACCCAGTACTTC.

This clonotype was observed a handful of times. V gene TRBV25-1 combines with J gene TRBJ1-1; tentatively, D is TRBD1 (6 bases). Germline CDR1 reads MGHDK; CDR2 reads SYGVNS. The CDR3 sequence is 13 residues long. Deletions cut 6 bases from V and 6 bases from J, with 14 bases between. CDR3 DNA sequence: TGTGCCAGCAGCGCCTACAGGGTTCCTGAAGCTTTCTTT. As protein: CASSAYRVPEAFF.

The chain couples TRBV20-1 to TRBJ2-7, with D maybe TRBD1 (5 bases). V was shortened by 0 bases and J by 7 bases, with 16 bases between the two germline ends. This CDR3 comprises 14 residues. CDR1 DFQATT and CDR2 SNEGSKA come from the germline V gene (reference sequence). The CDR3 sequence is CSARDNYLGQEQYF. In nucleotides, the CDR3 is TGCAGTGCTAGAGATAACTATTTAGGACAAGAGCAGTACTTC.

This clonotype was counted many times. This chain uses TRBV19 with TRBJ2-2, with 8 bases matching TRBD1. This CDR3 is 15 amino acids long. The junction had 6 bases not matched to a gene; V was cut back by 6 bases and J by 3 bases. Per germline, CDR1 LNHDA and CDR2 SQIVND (reference sequence). The CDR3 sequence: CASRTRGQDTGELFF. The CDR3, as DNA: TGTGCCAGTAGGACCCGGGGACAGGACACCGGGGAGCTGTTTTTT.

This clonotype has just one count. This chain uses TRBV2 with TRBJ1-6; weak D call: TRBD1 (6 bases). Looked up from germline, CDR1 is SNHLY and CDR2 is FYNNEI. V lost 7 bases, J lost 6 bases, and 16 bases lay in between. This CDR3 has 15 amino acids. The DNA for the CDR3 is TGTGCCAGCATCACTTGGGGGCGAACTAATTCACCCCTCCACTTT. It yields the protein CASITWGRTNSPLHF. The full variable domain, its missing parts supplied by reference TRBV2 and TRBJ1-6, is EPEVTQTPSHQVTQMGQEVILRCVPISNHLYFYWYRQILGQKVEFLVSFYNNEISEKSEIFDDQFSVERPDGSNFTLKIRSTKLEDSAMYFCASITWGRTNSPLHFGNGTRLTVT.

The V call is TRBV20-1, the J call TRBJ2-1; 10 bases map to TRBD2. V was clipped by 6 bases and J by 7 bases; unmatched bases: 12. The CDR3 sequence is 15 residues long. Germline assignment: CDR1 DFQATT and CDR2 SNEGSKA (reference sequence). The CDR3 spells CSASPVLAGTNEQFF. In DNA, the CDR3 is TGCAGTGCATCGCCCGTACTAGCGGGAACAAATGAGCAGTTCTTC.